The 10 T cell receptor beta chains given below trace back to one sample, sequenced in a study of lymphopenia after photon versus proton radiotherapy. Assay used: immunoSEQ multiplex PCR; TCRdb lists only in-frame clones, some missing. The repertoire has about 25,000 clones, 75% to 90% of them found once; the top ten carry more than 3%. Sequenced here: peripheral blood, sampled from a patient treated with photon-based radiotherapy. Source of these receptors: a woman aged 45-65 years with pancreatic cancer.

V gene TRBV7-6 combines with J gene TRBJ2-3, with 8 bases lining up with TRBD2. The ends lost 1 base at V and 1 base at J; junction bases unmatched: 1. CDR1 is SGHVS and CDR2 is FNYEAQ in the germline V gene. This CDR3 contains 15 residues. The CDR3 is CASSLDGGGTDTQYF. The CDR3 nucleotides read TGTGCCAGCAGCTTAGACGGGGGGGGCACAGATACGCAGTATTTT.

The chain has TRBV4-3 and TRBJ2-3; D is ambiguous. The CDR3 is made up of 15 amino acids. Deletions cut 0 bases from V and 2 bases from J, with 9 bases between. Germline V gives CDR1 LGHNA, CDR2 YSLEER. The CDR3 is CASSQEGTNTDTQYF. The CDR3 nucleotides are TGCGCCAGCAGCCAAGAGGGCACAAACACAGATACGCAGTATTTT.

The chain joins TRBV18 to TRBJ1-4; no clear D gene. This CDR3 has 12 residues. Germline CDR1 and CDR2: KGHSH and LQKENI. V was clipped by 2 bases and J by 10 bases, with 8 bases between them. The CDR3 region is CASSPAEGKLFF. CDR3 coding DNA: TGTGCCAGCTCACCAGCAGAGGGAAAACTGTTTTTT.

Worth noting for this clone: The germline gene is not matched at one end of the junction; a read error may be the cause. This chain uses TRBV9 with TRBJ2-5; the match to TRBD2 covers 8 bases. The CDR3 is 14 amino acids. Germline CDR1 is SGDLS and CDR2 is YYNGEE. CDR3 in DNA: TGTGCCAGCAGCGTAGGGGCTGACGGGAGGGCTCTGGACTTC. Translating it yields CASSVGADGRALDF.

For this clone: Other DNA sequences in this sample translate to the same CDR3. V and J are TRBV11-1 and TRBJ2-5; 9 positions agree with TRBD1. The trim removed 4 bases at V and 5 bases at J, leaving 8 bases unmatched. Germline values: CDR1 SGHAT, CDR2 FQDESV (reference sequence). CDR3 length: 15 residues. The CDR3, as DNA: TGTGCCAGCAGCTCGGACAGGGGCTGGGGGGAGACCCAGTACTTC. It codes for CASSSDRGWGETQYF. The full variable domain, with the rest looked up from reference TRBV11-1 and TRBJ2-5, is EAEVAQSPRYKITEKSQAVAFWCDPISGHATLYWYRQILGQGPELLVQFQDESVVDDSQLPKDRFSAERLKGVDSTLKIQPAELGDSAMYLCASSSDRGWGETQYFGPGTRLLVL.

The V gene is TRBV15, the J gene TRBJ2-1; 9 bases align to TRBD2. Germline V gene sequence: CDR1 LNHNV, CDR2 YYDKDF (reference sequence). V was clipped by 5 bases and J by 10 bases; unmatched bases: 18. CDR3 length: 17 amino acids. The CDR3, as DNA: TGTGCCACCAGCCCTCGACCACGGGGGGCGGGAGGGGGGGAGCAGTTCTTC. As protein: CATSPRPRGAGGGEQFF.

The rearrangement links TRBV5-1 to TRBJ2-1; D could derive from TRBD1 or TRBD2 (5 bases each). With 4 bases removed from V and 2 bases from J, the gap between germline ends came to 13 bases. The CDR3 has 15 amino acids. Germline V lookup: CDR1 SGHRS, CDR2 YFSETQ. The CDR3 protein is CASSQRRGTYNEQFF. For the CDR3, the DNA is TGCGCCAGCAGCCAGAGACGGGGCACCTACAATGAGCAGTTCTTC. Looking up the rest from reference TRBV5-1 and TRBJ2-1 gives the full variable domain: KAGVTQTPRYLIKTRGQQVTLSCSPISGHRSVSWYQQTPGQGLQFLFEYFSETQRNKGNFPGRFSGRQFSNSRSEMNVSTLELGDSALYLCASSQRRGTYNEQFFGPGTRLTVL.

This chain connects TRBV14 to TRBJ2-7, with TRBD2 matching over 7 bases. The CDR3 is 13 residues long. J was trimmed by 9 bases and V by 1 base; bases with no gene match: 6. Germline V gene data show CDR1 as SGHDN and CDR2 as FVKESK. CDR3 sequence: CASSQVGRAGQYF. The CDR3 DNA reads as TGTGCCAGCAGCCAAGTTGGGAGGGCTGGGCAGTACTTC.

The chain carries TRBV28 and TRBJ2-7; possible D gene TRBD2, 7 bases. Germline CDR1 is MDHEN and CDR2 is SYDVKM. Trimming took off 6 bases at V and 7 bases at J, with 13 bases between the two ends. The CDR3 length is 12 residues. This CDR3 reads CASRGGLEEQYF. Here the CDR3 DNA reads TGTGCCAGCAGGGGGGGGCTTGAAGAGCAGTACTTC.

This clone was observed a single time. V gene TRBV13 combines with J gene TRBJ1-2; a possible D gene is TRBD1 (5 bases). Trimming took off 6 bases at V and 5 bases at J, with 13 bases between the two ends. Germline lookup yields CDR1 PRHDT and CDR2 FYEKMQ (reference sequence). The CDR3 runs to 13 residues. The CDR3 sequence is CASSLGAGYGYTF. The CDR3 DNA sequence: TGTGCCAGCAGTCTAGGGGCCGGGTATGGCTACACCTTC.